The sample holds a few counts of the clone carrying this T cell receptor (beta chain). Its target is unknown. The CDR3 runs to 13 residues. V was trimmed by 2 bases and J by 2 bases, leaving 7 bases between them. Germline CDR1 SQVTM, CDR2 ANQGSEA. The sample originates from a study of regulatory T cells in long-lasting Graves disease. Regarding the study as a whole: New patients shared 966 public clonotypes, and persistent patients shared more, with 2,741.

Arm-PCR with iRepertoire HTBI primers amplified the CDR3 regions for these TCR beta libraries. In the study's own analysis: Samples revealed around 56 TRBV and 14 TRBJ segments. TCRdb re-analysed the multiplex PCR reads in MiXCR, keeping a single row per CDR3 protein. TCRdb's processing, not the authors', yielded these V and J calls. The table has approximately 440,000 distinct CDR3 sequences, about 25% seen once. Time point reported: persistent/refractory GD, antithyroid drugs over 5 years with positive TRAb. PBMCs were the source of the RNA used for TCR sequencing. The sequences come from peripheral blood mononuclear cells (PBMCs), collected when the disease was refractory, from a patient treated with antithyroid drugs. The source of this sequence is a female donor with Graves disease. This chain joins TRBV29-1 and TRBJ1-5, with TRBD1 as a possible D gene (6 bases). This CDR3 is CSVESGGNQPQHF. The CDR3 DNA reads TGCAGCGTTGAATCAGGGGGCAATCAGCCCCAGCATTTT.